The following is a T cell receptor (beta chain) sequence with its context. Its antigen is unidentified. These data are taken from a study of graft-versus-host responses after intestinal transplantation. At the level of the study: Anti-thymocyte globulin induction was given to all recipients, followed by tacrolimus and steroids for three to four years.

Sequencing used immunoSEQ multiplex PCR; TCRdb keeps in-frame clones, though not all of them. This table has about 90,000 clones, around 90% appearing once. The study, taken as a whole, reports: Some patients had graft-donor T cell macrochimerism, and their allografts showed high graft-versus-host to host-versus-graft clonal ratios. Present in recipient marrow, GvH clones included some that appeared first in ileum or blood.

The starting material was unstimulated CD4+ T cells sorted from spleen or lymph node cells, obtained before intestinal transplant. The receptor's source is a human donor who received an intestinal transplant.

The CDR3 loop reads CASSLDGTPYNEQFF. The CDR3 DNA reads as TGTGCCAGCAGCTTAGATGGGACACCCTACAATGAGCAGTTCTTC. The chain has TRBV11-3 and TRBJ2-1; maybe TRBD1 (6 bases). CDR1 and CDR2 from the germline V gene are SGHNT and YENEEA. The germline V and J ends were trimmed by 0 bases and 2 bases, with 8 bases remaining between them. CDR3 length: 15 amino acids.